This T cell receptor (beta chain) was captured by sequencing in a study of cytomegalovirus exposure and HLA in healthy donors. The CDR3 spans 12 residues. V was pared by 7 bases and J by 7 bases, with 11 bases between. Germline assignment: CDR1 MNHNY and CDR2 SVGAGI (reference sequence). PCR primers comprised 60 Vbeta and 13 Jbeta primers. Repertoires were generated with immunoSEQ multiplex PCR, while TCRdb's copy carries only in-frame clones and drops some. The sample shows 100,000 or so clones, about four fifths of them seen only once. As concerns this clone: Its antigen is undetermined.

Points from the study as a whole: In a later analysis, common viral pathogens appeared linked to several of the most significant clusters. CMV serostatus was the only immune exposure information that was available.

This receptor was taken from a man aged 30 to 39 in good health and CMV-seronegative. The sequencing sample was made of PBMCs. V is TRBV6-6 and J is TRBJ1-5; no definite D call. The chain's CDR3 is CASNPGEQPQHF. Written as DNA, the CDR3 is TGTGCCAGCAACCCCGGAGAGCAGCCCCAGCATTTT.